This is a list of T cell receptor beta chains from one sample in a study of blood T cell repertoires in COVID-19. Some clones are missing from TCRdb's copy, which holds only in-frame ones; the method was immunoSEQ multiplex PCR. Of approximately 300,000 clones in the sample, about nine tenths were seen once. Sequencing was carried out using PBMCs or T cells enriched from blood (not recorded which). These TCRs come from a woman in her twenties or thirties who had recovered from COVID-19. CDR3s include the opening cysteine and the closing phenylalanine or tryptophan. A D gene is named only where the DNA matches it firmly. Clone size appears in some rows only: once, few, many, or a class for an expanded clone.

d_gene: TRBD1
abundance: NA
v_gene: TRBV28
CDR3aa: CASGGTGGAGNYGYTF

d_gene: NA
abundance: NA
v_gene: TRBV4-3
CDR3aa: CASSQLLGGDREKLFF

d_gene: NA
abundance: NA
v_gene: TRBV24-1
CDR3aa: CATSAADRKGGYTF

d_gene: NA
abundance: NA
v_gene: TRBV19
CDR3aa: CASTVGGYSSPLHF

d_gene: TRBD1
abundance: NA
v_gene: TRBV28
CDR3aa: CASSLRTGRYGYTF

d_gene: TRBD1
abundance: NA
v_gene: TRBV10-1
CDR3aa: CASSEKQGAGGNTIYF

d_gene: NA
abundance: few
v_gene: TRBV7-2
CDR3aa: CASSGSSGNTIYF

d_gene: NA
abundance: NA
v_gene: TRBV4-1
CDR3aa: CASSQEGWDGYTF

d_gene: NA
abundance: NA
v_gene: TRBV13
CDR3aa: CASSQTLTYLAYEQYF

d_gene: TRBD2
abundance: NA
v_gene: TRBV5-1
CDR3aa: CASSLAGGGETQYF

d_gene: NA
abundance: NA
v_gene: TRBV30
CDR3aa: CAWKGYTGEQYF

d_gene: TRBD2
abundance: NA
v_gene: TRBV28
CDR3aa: CASRPDGLAGFGTQYF

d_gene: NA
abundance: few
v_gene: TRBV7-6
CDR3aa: CASSLGRREAEKLFF

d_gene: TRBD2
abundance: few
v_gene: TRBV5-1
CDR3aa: CASSWTSGSYEQYF

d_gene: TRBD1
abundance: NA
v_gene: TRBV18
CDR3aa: CASSPKTGGLNTEAFF

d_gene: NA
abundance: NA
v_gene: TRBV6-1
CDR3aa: CASSEFRGHGNQPQHF

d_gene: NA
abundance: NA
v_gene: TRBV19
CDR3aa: CASSRGHLVSYEQYF

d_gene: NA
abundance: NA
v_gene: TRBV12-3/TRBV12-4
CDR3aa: CASSMGHEAFF

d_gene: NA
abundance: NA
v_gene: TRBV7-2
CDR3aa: CASSLAHSYEQYF

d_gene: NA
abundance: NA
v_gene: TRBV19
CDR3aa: CASSRQVTPYGYTF

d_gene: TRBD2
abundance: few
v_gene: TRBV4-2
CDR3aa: CASSPRLAGGGSTGELFF

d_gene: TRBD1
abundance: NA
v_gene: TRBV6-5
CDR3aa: CASSYSNSQGVETQYF

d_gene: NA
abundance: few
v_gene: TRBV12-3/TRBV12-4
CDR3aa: CASSFPSATEAFF

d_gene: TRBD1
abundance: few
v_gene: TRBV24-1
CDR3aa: CATSDPTPTGYYNEQFF

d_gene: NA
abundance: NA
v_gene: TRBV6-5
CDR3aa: CATGTTYGYTF

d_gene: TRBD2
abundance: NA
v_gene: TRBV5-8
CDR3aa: CASSLEASGRYYEQYF

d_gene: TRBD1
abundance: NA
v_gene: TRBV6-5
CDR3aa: CASIPPRDRVYEQYF

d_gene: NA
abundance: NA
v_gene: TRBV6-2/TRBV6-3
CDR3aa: CASSYGWRETQYF

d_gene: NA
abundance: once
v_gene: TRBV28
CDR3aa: CASRPPTRGLGQPQHF

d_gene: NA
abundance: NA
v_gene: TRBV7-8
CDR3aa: CASSLGGTFLNFNYGYTF

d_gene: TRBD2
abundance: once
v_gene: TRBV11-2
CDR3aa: CASRTAGRGRYEQYF

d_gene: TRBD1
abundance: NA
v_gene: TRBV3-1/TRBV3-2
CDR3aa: CASSRKPAIDRAEQYF

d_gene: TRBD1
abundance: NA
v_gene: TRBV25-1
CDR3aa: CASSPDRQGNSPLHF

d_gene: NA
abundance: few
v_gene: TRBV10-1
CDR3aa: CASSESGAPIATNEKLFF

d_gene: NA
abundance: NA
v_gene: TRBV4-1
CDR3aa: CASSQVRQDEETQYF

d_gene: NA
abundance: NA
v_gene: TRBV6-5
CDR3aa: CASSLQSGDEQFF

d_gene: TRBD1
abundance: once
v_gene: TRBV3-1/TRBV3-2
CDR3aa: CASSQVYGQGATGELFF

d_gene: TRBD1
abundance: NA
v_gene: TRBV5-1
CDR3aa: CASSPNNPWTGASYEQYF

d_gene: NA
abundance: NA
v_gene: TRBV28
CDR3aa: CASRKGHTYSNQPQHF

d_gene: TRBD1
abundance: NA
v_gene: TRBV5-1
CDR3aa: CASSLQGEPTGELFF

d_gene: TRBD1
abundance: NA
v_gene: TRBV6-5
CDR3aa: CASSRTGGASYEQYF

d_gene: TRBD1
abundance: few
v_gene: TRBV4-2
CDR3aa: CASSQFRQGEKNTEAFF

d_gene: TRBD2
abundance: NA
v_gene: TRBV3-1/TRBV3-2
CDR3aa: CASSRGLAGGPSYTDTQYF